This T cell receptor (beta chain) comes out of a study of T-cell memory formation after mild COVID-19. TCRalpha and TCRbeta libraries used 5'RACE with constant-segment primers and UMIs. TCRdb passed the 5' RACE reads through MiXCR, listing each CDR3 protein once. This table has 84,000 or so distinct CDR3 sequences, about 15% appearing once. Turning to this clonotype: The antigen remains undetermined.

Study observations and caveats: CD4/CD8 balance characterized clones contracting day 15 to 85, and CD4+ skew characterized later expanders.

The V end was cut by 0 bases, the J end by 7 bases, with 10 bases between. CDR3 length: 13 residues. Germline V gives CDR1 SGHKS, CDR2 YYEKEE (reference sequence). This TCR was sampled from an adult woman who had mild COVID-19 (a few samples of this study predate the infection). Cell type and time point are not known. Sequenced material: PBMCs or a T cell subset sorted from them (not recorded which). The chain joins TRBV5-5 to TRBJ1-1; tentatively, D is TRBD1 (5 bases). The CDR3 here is CASSLEVGDEAFF. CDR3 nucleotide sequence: TGTGCCAGCAGCTTGGAGGTAGGGGATGAAGCTTTCTTT.